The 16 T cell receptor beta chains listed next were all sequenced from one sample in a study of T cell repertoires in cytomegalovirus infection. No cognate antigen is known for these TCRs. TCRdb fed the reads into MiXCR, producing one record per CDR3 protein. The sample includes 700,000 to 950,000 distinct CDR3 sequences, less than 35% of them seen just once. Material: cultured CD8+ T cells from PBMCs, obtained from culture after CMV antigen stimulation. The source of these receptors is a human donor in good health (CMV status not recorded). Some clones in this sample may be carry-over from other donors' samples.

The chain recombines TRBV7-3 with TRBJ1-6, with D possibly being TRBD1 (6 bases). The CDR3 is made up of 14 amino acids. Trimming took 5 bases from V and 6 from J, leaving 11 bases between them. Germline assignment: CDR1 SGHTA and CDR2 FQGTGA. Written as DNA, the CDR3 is TGTGCCAGCAGCCCCAGGGGCGCTAATTCACCCCTCCACTTT. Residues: CASSPRGANSPLHF.

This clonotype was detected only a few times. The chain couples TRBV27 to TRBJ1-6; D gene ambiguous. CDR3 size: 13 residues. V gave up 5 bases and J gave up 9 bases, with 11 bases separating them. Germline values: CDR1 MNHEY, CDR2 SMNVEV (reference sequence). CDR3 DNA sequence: TGTGCCAGCAGTCCCGGGGTGATTTCACCCCTCCACTTT. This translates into CASSPGVISPLHF.

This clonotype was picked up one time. In DNA form, the CDR3 reads TGTGCCAGCAGTGAATACTCTAGACCCAATGAGCAGTTCTTC. This encodes CASSEYSRPNEQFF. The chain is built from TRBV6-1 and TRBJ2-1; D gene unclear. From germline, CDR1 is MNHNS and CDR2 SASEGT. Trimming shortened V by 2 bases and J by 6 bases, and 11 bases separated the two germline ends. The CDR3 has 14 amino acids.

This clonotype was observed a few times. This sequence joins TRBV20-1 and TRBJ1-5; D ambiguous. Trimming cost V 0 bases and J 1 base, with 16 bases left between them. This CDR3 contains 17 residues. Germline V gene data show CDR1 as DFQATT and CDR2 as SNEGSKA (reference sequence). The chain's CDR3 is CSAREIDPPGSNQPQHF. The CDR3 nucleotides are TGCAGTGCTAGAGAGATCGACCCCCCCGGGAGCAATCAGCCCCAGCATTTT.

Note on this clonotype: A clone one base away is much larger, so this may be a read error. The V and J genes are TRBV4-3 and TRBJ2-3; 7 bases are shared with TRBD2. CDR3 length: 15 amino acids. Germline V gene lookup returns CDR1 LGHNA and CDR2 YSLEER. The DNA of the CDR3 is TGCGCCGGCAGCCAATTGACTAGCCTTTCTGATACGCAGTATTTT. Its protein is CAGSQLTSLSDTQYF.

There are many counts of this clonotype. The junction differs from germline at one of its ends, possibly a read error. CDR3 amino acids: CASSSAARETQYF. The CDR3 DNA follows: TGTGCTAGCAGCTCGGCCGCGCGAGAGACCCAGTACTTC. The chain joins TRBV7-7 to TRBJ2-5, with D unclear. The V gene's germline CDR1 is SSHAT and CDR2 FNYEAQ (reference sequence). This CDR3 contains 13 residues.

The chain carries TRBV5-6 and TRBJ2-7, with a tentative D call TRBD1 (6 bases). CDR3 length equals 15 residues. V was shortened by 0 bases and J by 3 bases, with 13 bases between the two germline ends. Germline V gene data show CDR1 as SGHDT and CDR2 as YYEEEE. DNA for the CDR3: TGTGCCAGCAGCTTGGGGGGGCTACAGTTCTACGAGCAGTACGTC. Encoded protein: CASSLGGLQFYEQYV.

The CDR3 coding sequence is TGTGCCAGCAGCTTGGCGGGGGGGGCGAAAGATACGCAGTATTTT. Its protein product is CASSLAGGAKDTQYF. This chain links TRBV7-6 with TRBJ2-3, with 9 bases aligning to TRBD2. V lost 3 bases to trimming and J lost 5 bases; unmatched junction nucleotides: 6. This CDR3 spans 15 amino acids. CDR1 and CDR2 (germline): SGHVS, FNYEAQ.

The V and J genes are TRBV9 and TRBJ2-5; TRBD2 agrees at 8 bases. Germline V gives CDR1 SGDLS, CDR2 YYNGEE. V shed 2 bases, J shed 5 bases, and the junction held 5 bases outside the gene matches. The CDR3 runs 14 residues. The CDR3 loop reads CASSVWTSSETQYF. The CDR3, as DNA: TGTGCCAGCAGCGTCTGGACTAGCTCGGAGACCCAGTACTTC.

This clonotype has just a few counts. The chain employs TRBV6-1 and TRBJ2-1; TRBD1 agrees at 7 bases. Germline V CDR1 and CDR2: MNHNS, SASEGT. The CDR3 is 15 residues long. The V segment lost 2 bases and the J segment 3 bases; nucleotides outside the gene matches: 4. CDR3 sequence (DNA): TGTGCCAGCAGTGAAAACAGGGGCGGCTACAATGAGCAGTTCTTC. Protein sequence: CASSENRGGYNEQFF.

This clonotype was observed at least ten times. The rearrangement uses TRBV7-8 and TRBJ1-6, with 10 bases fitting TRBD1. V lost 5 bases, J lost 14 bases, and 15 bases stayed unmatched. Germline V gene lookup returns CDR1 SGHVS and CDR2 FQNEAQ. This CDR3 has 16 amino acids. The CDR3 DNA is TGTGCCAGCAGCAGAGACAGGGGGCAGCGTGAAGGCTCCCTCCACTTT. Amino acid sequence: CASSRDRGQREGSLHF.

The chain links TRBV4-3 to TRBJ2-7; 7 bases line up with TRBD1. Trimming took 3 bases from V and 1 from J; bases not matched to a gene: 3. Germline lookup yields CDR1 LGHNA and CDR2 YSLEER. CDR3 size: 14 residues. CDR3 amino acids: CASSQARGSYEQYF. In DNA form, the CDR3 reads TGCGCCAGCAGCCAGGCCAGGGGGTCCTACGAGCAGTACTTC.

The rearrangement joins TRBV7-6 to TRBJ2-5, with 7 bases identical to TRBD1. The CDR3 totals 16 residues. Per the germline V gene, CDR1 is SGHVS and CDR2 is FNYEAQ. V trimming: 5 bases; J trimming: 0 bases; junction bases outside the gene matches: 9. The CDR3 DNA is TGTGCCAGCAGCGAAAACCAGGGGGTGTACCAAGAGACCCAGTACTTC. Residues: CASSENQGVYQETQYF.

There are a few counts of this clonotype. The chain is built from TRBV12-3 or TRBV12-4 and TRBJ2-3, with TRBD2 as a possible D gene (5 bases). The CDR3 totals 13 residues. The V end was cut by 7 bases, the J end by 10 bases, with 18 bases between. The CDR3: CASNPDSPPAQYF. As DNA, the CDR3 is TGTGCCAGCAACCCGGACTCTCCTCCTGCGCAGTATTTT.

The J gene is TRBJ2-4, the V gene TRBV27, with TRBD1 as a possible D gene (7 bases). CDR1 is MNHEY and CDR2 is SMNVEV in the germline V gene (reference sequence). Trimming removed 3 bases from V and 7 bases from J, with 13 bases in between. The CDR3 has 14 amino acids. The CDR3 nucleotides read TGTGCCAGCAGTTTCACGGCAGGGGGGAACATTCAGTACTTC. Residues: CASSFTAGGNIQYF.

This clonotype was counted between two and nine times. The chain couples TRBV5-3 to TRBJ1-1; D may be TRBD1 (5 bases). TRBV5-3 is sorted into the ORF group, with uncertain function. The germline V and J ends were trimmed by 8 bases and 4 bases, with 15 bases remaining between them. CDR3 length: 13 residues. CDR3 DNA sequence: TGTGCCAGCAGCGGGGGGTCCGTCACTGAAGCTTTCTTT. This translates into CASSGGSVTEAFF.